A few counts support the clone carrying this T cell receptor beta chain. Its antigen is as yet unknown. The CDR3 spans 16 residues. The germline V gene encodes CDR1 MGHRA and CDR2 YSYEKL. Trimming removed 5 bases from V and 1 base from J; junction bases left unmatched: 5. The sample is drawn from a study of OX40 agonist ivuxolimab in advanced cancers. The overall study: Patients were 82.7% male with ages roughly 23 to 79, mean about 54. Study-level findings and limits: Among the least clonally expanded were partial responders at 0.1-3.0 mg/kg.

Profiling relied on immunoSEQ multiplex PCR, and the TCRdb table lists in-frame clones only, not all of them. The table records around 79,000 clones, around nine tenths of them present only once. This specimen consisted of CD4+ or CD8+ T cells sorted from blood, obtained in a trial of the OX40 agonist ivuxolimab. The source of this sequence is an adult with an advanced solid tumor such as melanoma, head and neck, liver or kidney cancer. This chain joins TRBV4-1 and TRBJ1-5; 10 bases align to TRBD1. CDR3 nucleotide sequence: TGCGCCAGCAGCGACAGGGGGCTTGGCAGCAATCAGCCCCAGCATTTT. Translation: CASSDRGLGSNQPQHF.